The clone carrying this TCR beta chain was seen ten or more times. Germline V gene lookup returns CDR1 MNHEY and CDR2 SMNVEV (reference sequence). CDR3 length: 15 amino acids. Trimming at V came to 4 bases and at J to 8 bases, leaving 12 bases not matched to a gene. TCRdb redid the calling of the RT-PCR reads with MiXCR, one entry per CDR3 protein. The sample has 650,000 to 800,000 distinct CDR3 sequences; around 14% are singletons. V is TRBV27 and J is TRBJ1-2; TRBD1 aligns across 8 bases. Sequenced: memory CD4+ T cells from blood. The clonotype originates from a female donor in good health, serving as a healthy control. The CDR3: CASSSQTRTGTGYTF. DNA of the CDR3: TGTGCCAGCAGTTCCCAAACTCGGACAGGGACGGGCTACACCTTC.